The clone carrying this TCR beta chain was picked up a small number of times. Its antigen is currently unknown. These data belong to a study of response to subunit inactivated influenza vaccine. TCRdb ran MiXCR on the RT-PCR reads and lists one entry per CDR3 protein. The sample carries 750,000 to 850,000 distinct CDR3 sequences, around 18% recorded once. The CDR3 is 16 residues long. The V and J ends lost 6 bases and 3 bases respectively, with 18 bases between them. Study conclusions and caveats: The authors put forward the suggestion that each seasonal influenza vaccination may bring in only a limited number of new T cells.

This TCR was sampled from a man aged 50 or older who received an inactivated influenza vaccine. This sample comprised PBMCs from blood, obtained less than 6 days after vaccination. This chain connects TRBV12-3 or TRBV12-4 to TRBJ2-4; D may be TRBD2 (7 bases). DNA of the CDR3: TGTGCCAGCAGCCAAGCCGGGGGGCATAGCAAAAACATTCAGTACTTC. This sequence encodes CASSQAGGHSKNIQYF.